This T cell receptor beta chain was documented in a study of response to subunit inactivated influenza vaccine. Study results and limitations: Authors suggested that a seasonal influenza vaccination recruits few new T cells each time.

The CDR3 totals 17 residues. Germline V gene sequence: CDR1 ENHRY, CDR2 SYGVKD. Turning to this clonotype: Its antigen remains unknown.

TCRdb re-called the RT-PCR reads through MiXCR, storing one row per CDR3 protein. The sample holds hundreds of thousands of distinct CDR3 sequences, over 11% seen once. The chain links TRBV10-3 to TRBJ2-1; 11 bases agree with TRBD2. This clonotype was obtained from a man over 45 who received an inactivated influenza vaccine. Sequencing was performed on PBMCs from blood, taken 14 to 15 days before vaccination. The CDR3 bases are TGTGCTACAATAGCGGGAGGGACCCTGATCTCCTACAATGAGCAGTTCTTC. Translated, it gives CATIAGGTLISYNEQFF.